The clone carrying this TCR beta chain has a handful of counts. After isolation, RNA underwent reverse transcription to generate cDNA as the sequencing template. Profiled with immunoSEQ multiplex PCR; TCRdb holds only in-frame clones, not every one. This sample has around 130,000 clones; around 60% occur once, and the top ten carry about 4.9%. This specimen belongs to a study of CD8+ T cells in alopecia areata. The sample in question was CD4+ T cells sorted from blood, obtained at week 0. This receptor was identified in a human donor with alopecia areata.

CDR3 protein: CASSPGRSNQPQHF. The DNA of the CDR3 is TGTGCCAGCTCCCCTGGTAGGAGCAATCAGCCCCAGCATTTT. The chain carries TRBV18 and TRBJ1-5; D is undetermined. The CDR3 loop spans 14 amino acids. V was cut by 6 bases and J by 1 base, with 10 bases left in between. Germline-derived CDR1 and CDR2 are KGHSH and LQKENI. Full variable domain (remainder filled in from reference TRBV18 and TRBJ1-5): NAGVMQNPRHLVRRRGQEARLRCSPMKGHSHVYWYRQLPEEGLKFMVYLQKENIIDESGMPKERFSAEFPKEGPSILRIQQVVRGDSAAYFCASSPGRSNQPQHFGDGTRLSIL.